A selection of T cell receptor beta chains follows, all from one sample in a study of cytomegalovirus exposure and HLA in healthy donors. Sequenced by immunoSEQ multiplex PCR; TCRdb stores in-frame clones only, minus some. Seen here are a few hundred thousand clones, more than 60% observed once, and the top ten hold roughly 2%. The material sequenced was PBMCs. The receptors here all came from a woman aged 25-40 years in good health and CMV-seronegative. The CDR3 runs from the conserved cysteine through the conserved F or W. D genes are given only for firm matches. Clone size appears in some rows only: once, few, many, or a class for an expanded clone.

J gene: TRBJ2-4
clone size: few
V gene: TRBV7-9
D gene: TRBD2
CDR3 DNA: TGTGCCAGCAGCTCCGGGGGGGCCGTGGCCAAAAACATTCAGTACTTC
CDR3 protein: CASSSGGAVAKNIQYF

J gene: TRBJ1-1
clone size: .
V gene: TRBV7-9
D gene: .
CDR3 DNA: TGTGCCACGGACCCTCTCTCGGGGAGAGACACTGAAGCTTTCTTT
CDR3 protein: CATDPLSGRDTEAFF

J gene: TRBJ2-1
clone size: .
V gene: TRBV6-5
D gene: TRBD2
CDR3 DNA: TGTGCCAGCATGGAGCGGGGGACCTACAATGAGCAGTTCTTC
CDR3 protein: CASMERGTYNEQFF

J gene: TRBJ1-3
clone size: .
V gene: TRBV7-8
D gene: TRBD1
CDR3 DNA: TGTGACTGGGGAAATGAAGAGGACAGGACCTTCTCTGGAAACACCATATATTTT
CDR3 protein: CDWGNEEDRTFSGNTIYF

J gene: TRBJ1-4
clone size: .
V gene: TRBV5-1
D gene: .
CDR3 DNA: TGCGCCAGCAGCCCCTTGGGAGGCCCCGCTATTTCAACTAATGAAAAACTGTTTTTT
CDR3 protein: CASSPLGGPAISTNEKLFF

J gene: TRBJ1-4
clone size: once
V gene: TRBV14
D gene: .
CDR3 DNA: TGTGCCAGCAGCCGGGCGGGAGGGGAAAAACTGTTTTTT
CDR3 protein: CASSRAGGEKLFF

J gene: TRBJ1-2
clone size: .
V gene: TRBV12-5
D gene: TRBD1
CDR3 DNA: TGTGCTAGTGGTCCCCCCCAGGGGGCGGATGGCTACACCTTC
CDR3 protein: CASGPPQGADGYTF

J gene: TRBJ1-2
clone size: .
V gene: TRBV15
D gene: TRBD1
CDR3 DNA: TGTGCCACCAGCAGAGGGACAGGGGGCTACACCTTC
CDR3 protein: CATSRGTGGYTF

J gene: TRBJ2-1
clone size: few
V gene: TRBV29-1
D gene: .
CDR3 DNA: TGCAGCGTGGACTCCCCGGGTCCAGCCTACAATGAGCAGTTCTTC
CDR3 protein: CSVDSPGPAYNEQFF

J gene: TRBJ1-6
clone size: .
V gene: TRBV6-5
D gene: TRBD1
CDR3 DNA: TGTGCCAGCAGAGGGACAGGGTTTCATTCACCCCTCCACTTT
CDR3 protein: CASRGTGFHSPLHF

J gene: TRBJ1-5
clone size: .
V gene: TRBV7-9
D gene: TRBD1
CDR3 DNA: TGTGCCAGCAGTTTATTCCAGGGGGTGAGCAATCAGCCCCAGCATTTT
CDR3 protein: CASSLFQGVSNQPQHF

J gene: TRBJ1-1
clone size: .
V gene: TRBV5-1
D gene: .
CDR3 DNA: TGCGCCAGCAGTAGTCAGGACTCCCGAATTCAGAACACTGAAGCTTTCTTT
CDR3 protein: CASSSQDSRIQNTEAFF

J gene: TRBJ1-1
clone size: .
V gene: TRBV7-9
D gene: TRBD1
CDR3 DNA: TGTGCCAGCAGCCCCCCGGACAGGGATCAAGCTTTCTTT
CDR3 protein: CASSPPDRDQAFF

J gene: TRBJ1-1
clone size: .
V gene: TRBV4-1
D gene: .
CDR3 DNA: TGCGCCAGCAGCCAAGTATGGGGGGGCACTGAAGCTTTCTTT
CDR3 protein: CASSQVWGGTEAFF

J gene: TRBJ1-1
clone size: .
V gene: TRBV19
D gene: TRBD1
CDR3 DNA: TGTGCCAGTAGTGCTACAGGGGCCACTGAAGCTTTCTTT
CDR3 protein: CASSATGATEAFF

J gene: TRBJ2-5
clone size: .
V gene: TRBV19
D gene: .
CDR3 DNA: TGTGCCAGTAGTATAACAAGCGGAGAACCACAAGAGACCCAGTACTTC
CDR3 protein: CASSITSGEPQETQYF

J gene: TRBJ1-1
clone size: .
V gene: TRBV9
D gene: TRBD1
CDR3 DNA: TGTGCCAGCAGCGTAGCGGACAGGGCTGAAGCTTTCTTT
CDR3 protein: CASSVADRAEAFF

J gene: TRBJ2-7
clone size: .
V gene: TRBV5-1
D gene: TRBD2
CDR3 DNA: TGCGCCAGCAGCTCCGGACTAGCGGGCGAGCAGTACTTC
CDR3 protein: CASSSGLAGEQYF

J gene: TRBJ2-3
clone size: .
V gene: TRBV9
D gene: TRBD1
CDR3 DNA: TGTGCCAGCAGCGTTTCCGCCCGGGGACAGGACTGGGCTGATACGCAGTATTTT
CDR3 protein: CASSVSARGQDWADTQYF

J gene: TRBJ1-3
clone size: .
V gene: TRBV5-1
D gene: .
CDR3 DNA: TGCGCCAGCAGCTTGTCAGCGACCTCTGGAAACACCATATATTTT
CDR3 protein: CASSLSATSGNTIYF

J gene: TRBJ1-2
clone size: .
V gene: TRBV7-9
D gene: .
CDR3 DNA: TGTGCCAGCACCTGGGTCAGGGGCAGGGGCTACACCTTC
CDR3 protein: CASTWVRGRGYTF

J gene: TRBJ2-4
clone size: .
V gene: TRBV5-6
D gene: .
CDR3 DNA: TGTGCCAGCAGCCCGACCGTGACAGGAAACATTCAGTACTTC
CDR3 protein: CASSPTVTGNIQYF